This T cell receptor (beta chain) was captured by sequencing in a study of T cell changes during pregnancy in multiple sclerosis. The germline V gene encodes CDR1 SGDLS and CDR2 YYNGEE. The CDR3 has 13 amino acids. Trimming took off 0 bases at V and 5 bases at J, with 8 bases between the two ends. The assay was immunoSEQ multiplex PCR, and TCRdb's table has in-frame clones only and misses some. This table holds tens of thousands of clones, 91% found once. This clone was observed a single time. This material consisted of CD4+ T cells from peripheral blood mononuclear cells, taken in the third trimester of pregnancy. The V call is TRBV9, the J call TRBJ2-5; weak D call: TRBD1 (6 bases). The clonotype comes from a female donor with multiple sclerosis, enrolled in a pregnancy study. The CDR3 loop reads CASSVGDRETQYF. In DNA form, the CDR3 reads TGTGCCAGCAGCGTAGGCGACAGGGAGACCCAGTACTTC. Using reference TRBV9 and TRBJ2-5 for the parts outside the CDR3, the full variable domain is DSGVTQTPKHLITATGQRVTLRCSPRSGDLSVYWYQQSLDQGLQFLIQYYNGEERAKGNILERFSAQQFPDLHSELNLSSLELGDSALYFCASSVGDRETQYFGPGTRLLVL.